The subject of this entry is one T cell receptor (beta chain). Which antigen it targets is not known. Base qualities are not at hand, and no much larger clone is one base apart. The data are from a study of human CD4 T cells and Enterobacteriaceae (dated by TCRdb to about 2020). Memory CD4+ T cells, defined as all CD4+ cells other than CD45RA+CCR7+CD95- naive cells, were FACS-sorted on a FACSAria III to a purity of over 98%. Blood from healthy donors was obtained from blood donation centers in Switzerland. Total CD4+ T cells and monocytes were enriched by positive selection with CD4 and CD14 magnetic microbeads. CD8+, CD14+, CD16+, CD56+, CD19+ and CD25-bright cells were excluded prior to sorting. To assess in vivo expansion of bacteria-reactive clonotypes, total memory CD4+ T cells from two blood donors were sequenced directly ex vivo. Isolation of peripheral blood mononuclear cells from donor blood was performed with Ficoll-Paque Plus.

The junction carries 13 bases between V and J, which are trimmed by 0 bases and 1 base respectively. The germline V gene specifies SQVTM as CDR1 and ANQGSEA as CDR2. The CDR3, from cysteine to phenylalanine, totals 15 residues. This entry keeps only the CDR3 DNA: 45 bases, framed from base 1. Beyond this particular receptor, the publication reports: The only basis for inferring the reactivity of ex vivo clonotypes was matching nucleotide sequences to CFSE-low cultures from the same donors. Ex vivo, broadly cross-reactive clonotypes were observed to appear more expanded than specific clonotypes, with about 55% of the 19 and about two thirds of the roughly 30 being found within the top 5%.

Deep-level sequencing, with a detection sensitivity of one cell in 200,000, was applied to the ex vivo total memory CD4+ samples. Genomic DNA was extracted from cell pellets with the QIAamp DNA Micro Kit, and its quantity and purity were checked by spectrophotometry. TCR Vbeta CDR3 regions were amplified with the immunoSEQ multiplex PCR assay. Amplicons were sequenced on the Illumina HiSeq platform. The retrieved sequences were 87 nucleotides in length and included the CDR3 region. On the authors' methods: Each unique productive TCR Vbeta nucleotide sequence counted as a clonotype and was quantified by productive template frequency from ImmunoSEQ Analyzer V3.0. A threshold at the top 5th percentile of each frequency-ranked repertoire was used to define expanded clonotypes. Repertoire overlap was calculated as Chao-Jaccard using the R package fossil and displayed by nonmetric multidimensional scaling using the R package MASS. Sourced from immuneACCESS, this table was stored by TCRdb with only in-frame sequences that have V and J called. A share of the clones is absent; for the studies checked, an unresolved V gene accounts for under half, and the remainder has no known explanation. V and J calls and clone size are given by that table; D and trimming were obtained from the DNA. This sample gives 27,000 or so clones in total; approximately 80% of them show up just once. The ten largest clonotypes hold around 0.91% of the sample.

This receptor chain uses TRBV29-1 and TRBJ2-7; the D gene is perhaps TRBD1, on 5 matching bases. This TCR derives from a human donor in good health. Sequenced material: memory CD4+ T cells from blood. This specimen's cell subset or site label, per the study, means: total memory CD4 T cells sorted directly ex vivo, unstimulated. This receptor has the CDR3 CSVEDQRTGSYEQYF. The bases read TGCAGCGTTGAAGATCAGAGAACAGGATCCTACGAGCAGTACTTC.